This TCR beta chain derives from a study of CD8+CD57+ T cells in acquired aplastic anemia. As for the study in general: DNA per sorted CD4+ or CD8+ sample ranged about 0.18 to 30 ug, averaging 3.2 ug.

Trimming shortened V by 4 bases and J by 5 bases, and 14 bases separated the two germline ends. The germline V gene encodes CDR1 MNHNS and CDR2 SASEGT. This CDR3 spans 14 amino acids. All patients picked for sequencing had shown, by flow cytometry, an expansion of CD8+CD57+ cells. The table lists this clonotype with a few counts. Template material for TCR beta VDJ and CDR3 profiling consisted of genomic DNA. TCRdb re-analysed the reads in MiXCR, keeping a single row per CDR3 protein. The sample has some 150,000 distinct CDR3 sequences; about 45% are singletons. This clonotype originated in a human donor with aplastic anemia. This chain links TRBV6-1 with TRBJ2-5; tentatively, D is TRBD2 (6 bases). Sample: sorted CD4+, CD8+, or CD8+CD57+ T cells (not recorded which) from PBMCs. DNA of the CDR3: TGTGCCAGCAGTGTCGGAGGGTTTGGGGAGACCCAGTACTTC. It specifies CASSVGGFGETQYF.